These 27 T cell receptor beta chains share one sample of origin, sequenced in a study of T-cell reconstitution after alpha-beta-depleted transplantation in children. TCRbeta library preparation incorporated unique molecular identifiers. TCRdb redid the calling of the PCR reads with MiXCR, one entry per CDR3 protein. The sample consists of under 450,000 distinct CDR3 sequences, about 14% of them appearing once. The source material was PBMCs, sampled from the stem cell graft. The receptors shown here come from a human donor who donated a stem cell graft to a child with Fanconi anemia.

This clonotype occurred once. The chain combines TRBV30 with TRBJ2-1; D uncertain. The CDR3 consists of 12 residues. Germline lookup yields CDR1 GTSNPN and CDR2 SVGIG (reference sequence). V was shortened by 5 bases and J by 6 bases, with 11 bases between the two germline ends. CDR3 in amino acids: CAWRTGVNEQFF. CDR3 coding DNA: TGTGCCTGGCGTACTGGAGTCAATGAGCAGTTCTTC.

In its sample, this clonotype was seen a few times. The chain links TRBV4-3 to TRBJ2-1; TRBD2 might be the D (5 bases). There are 15 residues in the CDR3. V was shortened by 5 bases and J by 9 bases, with 20 bases between the two germline ends. Germline CDR1 and CDR2: LGHNA and YSLEER. In DNA, the CDR3 is TGCGCCAGCAGCGACTATCTCACAATGAACATTGAGCAGTTCTTC. It is translated as CASSDYLTMNIEQFF.

V and J are TRBV6-5 and TRBJ2-3; D is unclear. Trimming stripped 0 bases from V and 2 bases from J, with 9 bases between. Germline values: CDR1 MNHEY, CDR2 SVGAGI. This CDR3 contains 15 residues. CDR3 sequence reads: CASSYSIESTDTQYF. In DNA form, the CDR3 reads TGTGCCAGCAGTTACTCGATAGAGTCCACAGATACGCAGTATTTT.

This clonotype has only a few counts. CDR3 DNA: TGTGCCAGCTCACCCCGAGGCGGGGGCACTGAAGCTTTCTTT. This sequence encodes CASSPRGGGTEAFF. The J gene is TRBJ1-1, the V gene TRBV18, with D maybe TRBD1 (5 bases). Trimming stripped 3 bases from V and 4 bases from J, with 12 bases between. The length of the CDR3 is 14 residues. In germline, CDR1 is KGHSH, CDR2 LQKENI.

This clonotype was picked up a small number of times. The chain joins TRBV7-2 to TRBJ1-5; no definite D call. V lost 6 bases, J lost 5 bases, and 11 bases lay in between. There are 13 residues in the CDR3. Looked up from germline, CDR1 is SGHTA and CDR2 is FQGNSA. The CDR3 loop reads CASSQMSYQPQHF. The CDR3, as DNA: TGTGCCAGCAGTCAAATGTCGTATCAGCCCCAGCATTTT.

The chain is built from TRBV28 and TRBJ2-7, with TRBD1 identical over 7 bases. Germline CDR1 reads MDHEN; CDR2 reads SYDVKM. CDR3 length: 14 residues. Trimming took 6 bases from V and 0 from J; bases not matched to a gene: 5. The CDR3 region has the DNA TGTGCCAGCAGGGGAGCAGGGGGCTCCTACGAGCAGTACGTC. Its protein product is CASRGAGGSYEQYV.

This clonotype was seen ten or more times. This sequence joins TRBV12-3 or TRBV12-4 and TRBJ1-3; the D gene is possibly TRBD1 (6 bases). This CDR3 is 13 amino acids long. V dropped 7 bases and J dropped 6 bases, with 13 bases sitting between them. For the CDR3, the DNA is TGTGCCAGCACCAGGGGAGGCGAAAACACCATATATTTT. It codes for CASTRGGENTIYF.

This clonotype was counted many times. V and J are TRBV5-5 and TRBJ1-1, with D unclear. Germline-derived CDR1 and CDR2 are SGHKS and YYEKEE (reference sequence). V lost 6 bases, J lost 4 bases, and 19 bases lay in between. CDR3 size: 15 residues. The CDR3 sequence: CASTSLVGWGTEAFF. CDR3 DNA: TGTGCCAGCACCTCCTTAGTGGGGTGGGGCACTGAAGCTTTCTTT.

This clonotype occurred many times. The chain is built from TRBV7-2 and TRBJ1-2; no clear D gene. The CDR3 runs to 13 residues. The germline gives CDR1 SGHTA, CDR2 FQGNSA. The V gene lost 6 bases and the J gene lost 4 bases, with 12 bases spanning the gap. Written as DNA, the CDR3 is TGTGCCAGCAGTTCAAGGACGAGCTATGGCTACACCTTC. Residues: CASSSRTSYGYTF. The variable domain in full, completed from reference TRBV7-2 and TRBJ1-2, reads GAGVSQSPSNKVTEKGKDVELRCDPISGHTALYWYRQSLGQGLEFLIYFQGNSAPDKSGLPSDRFSAERTGGSVSTLTIQRTQQEDSAVYLCASSSRTSYGYTFGSGTRLTVV.

This clonotype was seen a handful of times. The chain links TRBV10-3 to TRBJ1-2, with 7 bases fitting TRBD1. V dropped 4 bases and J dropped 6; count of bases not matched to a gene: 11. Germline V gives CDR1 ENHRY, CDR2 SYGVKD. This CDR3 is 15 amino acids long. CDR3 loop: CAISGQGGAEDGYTF. DNA for the CDR3: TGTGCCATCAGTGGCCAGGGGGGGGCCGAGGATGGCTACACCTTC.

There are many counts of this clonotype. The J gene is TRBJ2-1, the V gene TRBV5-1; the D is unclear. Trimming took 3 bases from V and 0 from J, leaving 10 bases between them. Per the germline V gene, CDR1 is SGHRS and CDR2 is YFSETQ. The CDR3 loop spans 15 amino acids. The CDR3: CASSSALSSYNEQFF. For the CDR3, the DNA is TGCGCCAGCAGCTCGGCCCTGAGCTCCTACAATGAGCAGTTCTTC.

This chain uses TRBV18 with TRBJ2-7; 7 bases line up with TRBD1. With 2 bases clipped from V and 0 bases from J, the junction kept 7 bases outside the gene matches. Germline CDR1 KGHSH, CDR2 LQKENI. The CDR3 has 16 residues. The CDR3 is CASSPTGTVDSYEQYF. The CDR3 DNA reads as TGTGCCAGCTCACCAACTGGGACAGTTGACTCCTACGAGCAGTACTTC. Filled out from reference TRBV18 and TRBJ2-7, the complete variable domain reads NAGVMQNPRHLVRRRGQEARLRCSPMKGHSHVYWYRQLPEEGLKFMVYLQKENIIDESGMPKERFSAEFPKEGPSILRIQQVVRGDSAAYFCASSPTGTVDSYEQYFGPGTRLTVT.

The rearrangement links TRBV12-5 to TRBJ1-1; TRBD1 matches 7 bases. The CDR3 is made up of 16 amino acids. With 5 bases clipped from V and 1 base from J, the junction kept 10 bases outside the gene matches. Germline V CDR1 and CDR2: LGHNT, FRNRAP. CDR3: CASGLSPWTGNTEAFF. CDR3 bases: TGTGCTAGTGGTCTTTCCCCGTGGACAGGGAACACTGAAGCTTTCTTT. Full variable domain (outside the CDR3, taken from reference TRBV12-5 and TRBJ1-1): DARVTQTPRHKVTEMGQEVTMRCQPILGHNTVFWYRQTMMQGLELLAYFRNRAPLDDSGMPKDRFSAEMPDATLATLKIQPSEPRDSAVYFCASGLSPWTGNTEAFFGQGTRLTVV.

This clonotype was picked up many times. The V call is TRBV4-3, the J call TRBJ2-1; possibly TRBD1 for D (5 bases). The germline V and J ends were trimmed by 1 base and 10 bases, with 23 bases remaining between them. This CDR3 has 17 amino acids. Per germline, CDR1 LGHNA and CDR2 YSLEER. CDR3 sequence: CASSQVRQTLTLGEQFF. The CDR3 DNA reads TGCGCCAGCAGCCAAGTCAGACAGACCCTTACCTTGGGGGAGCAGTTCTTC.

This clonotype was recorded many times. V usage is TRBV12-3 or TRBV12-4 and J usage is TRBJ1-1, with 9 bases fitting TRBD1. V trimming: 5 bases; J trimming: 4 bases; junction bases outside the gene matches: 11. The CDR3 contains 16 residues. The CDR3 DNA is TGTGCCAGCAGTGGGGACAGGGCTCTTGTCTCCACTGAAGCTTTCTTT. Its protein is CASSGDRALVSTEAFF.

The chain recombines TRBV15 with TRBJ1-2; 10 bases are shared with TRBD1. Germline CDR1 reads LNHNV; CDR2 reads YYDKDF (reference sequence). The V gene end was trimmed by 4 bases and the J gene end by 4 bases; junction bases not matched to a gene: 3. CDR3 length: 14 residues. CDR3 DNA: TGTGCCACCAGCATTGGGACAGGGGCCTATGGCTACACCTTC. Amino acid sequence: CATSIGTGAYGYTF.

The rearrangement joins TRBV4-3 to TRBJ1-4; a possible D gene is TRBD1 (5 bases). The germline V and J ends were trimmed by 8 bases and 8 bases, with 18 bases remaining between them. Looked up from germline, CDR1 is LGHNA and CDR2 is YSLEER. The CDR3 consists of 14 residues. The chain's CDR3 is CASGKGTSFEKLFF. The CDR3 nucleotides are TGCGCCAGCGGAAAAGGGACGTCTTTCGAAAAACTGTTTTTT.

Here the CDR3 reads CSAITHEGSSYNEQFF. DNA of the CDR3: TGCAGTGCTATTACTCACGAGGGGAGCTCCTACAATGAGCAGTTCTTC. V and J are TRBV20-1 and TRBJ2-1, with D perhaps TRBD1 or TRBD2 (5 bases each). The germline gives CDR1 DFQATT, CDR2 SNEGSKA (reference sequence). V was pared by 4 bases and J by 0 bases, with 16 bases between. CDR3 length: 16 residues.

This clonotype came up a few times. This chain links TRBV29-1 with TRBJ2-1; D gene ambiguous. The CDR3 is 17 residues long. Germline V gene lookup returns CDR1 SQVTM and CDR2 ANQGSEA. Deletions cut 0 bases from V and 0 bases from J, with 15 bases between. This CDR3 is CSVEDWGGESSYNEQFF. CDR3 bases: TGCAGCGTTGAAGATTGGGGTGGAGAGAGCTCCTACAATGAGCAGTTCTTC.

V usage is TRBV7-8 and J usage is TRBJ2-7; D perhaps matches TRBD1 (5 bases). V was trimmed by 2 bases and J by 4 bases, leaving 18 bases between them. CDR3 length: 16 amino acids. CDR1 is SGHVS, CDR2 FQNEAQ, per germline. The CDR3 sequence is CASSLLLGAGAYEQYV. For the CDR3, the DNA is TGTGCCAGCAGCTTACTATTAGGGGCAGGAGCTTACGAGCAGTACGTC.

This sequence joins TRBV29-1 and TRBJ1-4; 7 bases agree with TRBD1. CDR1 is SQVTM, CDR2 ANQGSEA, per germline. This CDR3 spans 13 amino acids. Trimming cost V 6 bases and J 1 base; bases outside gene matches: 2. Here the CDR3 DNA reads TGCAGCGTCAACAGGGGAACTAATGAAAAACTGTTTTTT. It encodes CSVNRGTNEKLFF. Drawing the rest from reference TRBV29-1 and TRBJ1-4, the complete variable domain is SAVISQKPSRDICQRGTSLTIQCQVDSQVTMMFWYRQQPGQSLTLIATANQGSEATYESGFVIDKFPISRPNLTFSTLTVSNMSPEDSSIYLCSVNRGTNEKLFFGSGTQLSVL.

This clonotype was counted a few times. V usage is TRBV5-1 and J usage is TRBJ2-5; D gene uncertain. The CDR3 sequence is 15 residues long. CDR1 and CDR2 from the germline V gene are SGHRS and YFSETQ. The ends were cut back, 0 bases at V and 3 bases at J, with 12 bases in the middle. CDR3 region: CASSLAGQWEETQYF. The CDR3 DNA sequence: TGCGCCAGCAGCTTGGCCGGCCAGTGGGAAGAGACCCAGTACTTC.

The CDR3 nucleotides are TGTGCCAGCAGCCGAGGCTACGGAGAGACCCAGTACTTC. Its translation is CASSRGYGETQYF. This chain links TRBV7-6 with TRBJ2-5; no firm D call. Germline assignment: CDR1 SGHVS and CDR2 FNYEAQ. V was pared by 5 bases and J by 4 bases, with 11 bases between. The CDR3 runs 13 residues. Full variable domain (outside the CDR3, taken from reference TRBV7-6 and TRBJ2-5): GAGVSQSPRYKVTKRGQDVALRCDPISGHVSLYWYRQALGQGPEFLTYFNYEAQQDKSGLPNDRFSAERPEGSISTLTIQRTEQRDSAMYRCASSRGYGETQYFGPGTRLLVL.

The chain couples TRBV4-2 to TRBJ2-2; weak D call: TRBD2 (5 bases). There are 15 residues in the CDR3. CDR1 and CDR2 (germline): LGHNA, YNFKEQ. Between the trimmed V and J ends, which lost 1 base and 7 bases, there was a span of 13 bases. The CDR3, as DNA: TGTGCCAGCAGCCAAGCCGCCGGCGGGTTCGGGGAGCTGTTTTTT. The encoded protein is CASSQAAGGFGELFF.

This clonotype was recorded at least ten times. The chain joins TRBV7-2 to TRBJ2-1, with TRBD1 matching over 7 bases. CDR1 is SGHTA, CDR2 FQGNSA, per germline. The CDR3 covers 15 residues. Trimming took 1 base from V and 6 from J; bases not matched to a gene: 6. CDR3 loop: CASSLVQTGSNEQFF. DNA for the CDR3: TGTGCCAGCAGCTTAGTCCAGACAGGGAGCAATGAGCAGTTCTTC.

This clonotype was recorded a few times. The chain employs TRBV7-8 and TRBJ1-1; D uncertain. V was pared by 5 bases and J by 8 bases, with 9 bases between. Germline CDR1 SGHVS, CDR2 FQNEAQ. The CDR3 totals 11 residues. The CDR3 DNA is TGTGCCAGCAGCCCGTTTGGGGAAGCTTTCTTT. It codes for CASSPFGEAFF.

This clonotype was recorded at least ten times. The V and J genes are TRBV9 and TRBJ1-2; 11 nucleotides match TRBD1. The germline V gene encodes CDR1 SGDLS and CDR2 YYNGEE. J gave up 12 bases and V 3 bases, and 7 bases lay outside the gene matches. This CDR3 region has 13 residues. The CDR3 loop reads CASSAGTGGFDTF. The CDR3 nucleotides read TGTGCCAGCAGCGCCGGGACAGGGGGGTTTGACACCTTC. Together with reference TRBV9 and TRBJ1-2, the CDR3 gives the full variable domain: DSGVTQTPKHLITATGQRVTLRCSPRSGDLSVYWYQQSLDQGLQFLIQYYNGEERAKGNILERFSAQQFPDLHSELNLSSLELGDSALYFCASSAGTGGFDTFGSGTRLTVV.